A selection of T cell receptor beta chains follows, all from one sample in a study of blood T cell repertoires in COVID-19. TCRdb's table, derived via immunoSEQ multiplex PCR, lists solely in-frame clones and lacks some. The data hold 250,000 or so clones, with roughly 83% observed a single time. The sequenced material came from PBMCs or T cells enriched from blood (not recorded which). All receptors come from a woman in her forties or fifties who had recovered from COVID-19. Each CDR3 is given with its conserved first and last residue. Fields, in order: clone size, J gene, D gene, V gene, CDR3 protein, CDR3 DNA. A D gene is named only where the DNA matches it firmly. Where a row states a size, it is once, few, many or the class of an expanded clone; other rows omit it.

-	TRBJ2-7	TRBD1	TRBV28	CASTFQDRVPRLYF	TGTGCCAGCACCTTCCAGGACAGGGTTCCCCGGCTGTACTTC
-	TRBJ1-2	TRBD1	TRBV5-4	CASSGQGGYGYTF	TGTGCCAGCAGCGGACAGGGGGGCTATGGCTACACCTTC
-	TRBJ1-3	-	TRBV7-2	CASSKDWSSGNTIYF	TGTGCCAGCAGCAAAGACTGGAGCTCTGGAAACACCATATATTTT
-	TRBJ2-5	-	TRBV6-5	CASTFTGRQETQYF	TGTGCCAGCACCTTCACCGGGAGACAAGAGACCCAGTACTTC
-	TRBJ1-1	TRBD1	TRBV28	CASSLQGGANTEAFF	TGTGCCAGCAGTTTACAAGGGGGCGCGAACACTGAAGCTTTCTTT
-	TRBJ2-3	TRBD1	TRBV7-3	CASSGQGADTQYF	TGTGCCAGCAGCGGACAGGGAGCAGATACGCAGTATTTT
-	TRBJ1-1	-	TRBV7-3	CASSAHAQGYTEAFF	TGTGCCAGCAGCGCACATGCCCAGGGGTACACTGAAGCTTTCTTT
-	TRBJ2-1	TRBD2	TRBV7-2	CASRQTSGGVWQFF	TGTGCCAGCAGACAGACTAGCGGGGGGGTGTGGCAGTTCTTC
few	TRBJ1-2	TRBD1	TRBV18	CASSPPTGAGGYTF	TGTGCCAGCTCACCACCGACAGGGGCAGGAGGCTACACCTTC
-	TRBJ1-2	TRBD1	TRBV11-3	CASSLGQGGYGYTF	TGTGCCAGCAGCTTGGGACAGGGCGGCTATGGCTACACCTTC
-	TRBJ1-3	TRBD1	TRBV20-1	CSASVQGAGNTIYF	TGCAGTGCTAGTGTGCAGGGGGCTGGAAACACCATATATTTT
few	TRBJ2-5	-	TRBV7-3	CASSLGPSQETQYF	TGTGCCAGCAGCTTAGGGCCAAGCCAAGAGACCCAGTACTTC